This TCR beta chain was identified during a study of CD8+ T cells in alopecia areata. This clone came up a few times. V gave up 6 bases and J gave up 13 bases, with 14 bases separating them. Germline V gene data show CDR1 as MNHNS and CDR2 as SASEGT. The CDR3 has 11 residues. RNA was extracted and reverse transcribed into cDNA as the sequencing template. Sequenced by immunoSEQ multiplex PCR; TCRdb stores in-frame clones only, minus some. This sample has fewer than 350,000 clones, with 58% found just once. The treatment: oral pan-JAK inhibitor, 5-10 mg twice daily. The sequences come from CD4+ T cells sorted from blood, collected at week 24, from a patient treated with tofacitinib. The receptor was derived from a human donor with alopecia areata. V is TRBV6-1 and J is TRBJ2-3, with D perhaps TRBD2 (5 bases). DNA for the CDR3: TGTGCCAGCAGCGAGGGTAGGGCGGAGTATTTT. Translating gives CASSEGRAEYF.